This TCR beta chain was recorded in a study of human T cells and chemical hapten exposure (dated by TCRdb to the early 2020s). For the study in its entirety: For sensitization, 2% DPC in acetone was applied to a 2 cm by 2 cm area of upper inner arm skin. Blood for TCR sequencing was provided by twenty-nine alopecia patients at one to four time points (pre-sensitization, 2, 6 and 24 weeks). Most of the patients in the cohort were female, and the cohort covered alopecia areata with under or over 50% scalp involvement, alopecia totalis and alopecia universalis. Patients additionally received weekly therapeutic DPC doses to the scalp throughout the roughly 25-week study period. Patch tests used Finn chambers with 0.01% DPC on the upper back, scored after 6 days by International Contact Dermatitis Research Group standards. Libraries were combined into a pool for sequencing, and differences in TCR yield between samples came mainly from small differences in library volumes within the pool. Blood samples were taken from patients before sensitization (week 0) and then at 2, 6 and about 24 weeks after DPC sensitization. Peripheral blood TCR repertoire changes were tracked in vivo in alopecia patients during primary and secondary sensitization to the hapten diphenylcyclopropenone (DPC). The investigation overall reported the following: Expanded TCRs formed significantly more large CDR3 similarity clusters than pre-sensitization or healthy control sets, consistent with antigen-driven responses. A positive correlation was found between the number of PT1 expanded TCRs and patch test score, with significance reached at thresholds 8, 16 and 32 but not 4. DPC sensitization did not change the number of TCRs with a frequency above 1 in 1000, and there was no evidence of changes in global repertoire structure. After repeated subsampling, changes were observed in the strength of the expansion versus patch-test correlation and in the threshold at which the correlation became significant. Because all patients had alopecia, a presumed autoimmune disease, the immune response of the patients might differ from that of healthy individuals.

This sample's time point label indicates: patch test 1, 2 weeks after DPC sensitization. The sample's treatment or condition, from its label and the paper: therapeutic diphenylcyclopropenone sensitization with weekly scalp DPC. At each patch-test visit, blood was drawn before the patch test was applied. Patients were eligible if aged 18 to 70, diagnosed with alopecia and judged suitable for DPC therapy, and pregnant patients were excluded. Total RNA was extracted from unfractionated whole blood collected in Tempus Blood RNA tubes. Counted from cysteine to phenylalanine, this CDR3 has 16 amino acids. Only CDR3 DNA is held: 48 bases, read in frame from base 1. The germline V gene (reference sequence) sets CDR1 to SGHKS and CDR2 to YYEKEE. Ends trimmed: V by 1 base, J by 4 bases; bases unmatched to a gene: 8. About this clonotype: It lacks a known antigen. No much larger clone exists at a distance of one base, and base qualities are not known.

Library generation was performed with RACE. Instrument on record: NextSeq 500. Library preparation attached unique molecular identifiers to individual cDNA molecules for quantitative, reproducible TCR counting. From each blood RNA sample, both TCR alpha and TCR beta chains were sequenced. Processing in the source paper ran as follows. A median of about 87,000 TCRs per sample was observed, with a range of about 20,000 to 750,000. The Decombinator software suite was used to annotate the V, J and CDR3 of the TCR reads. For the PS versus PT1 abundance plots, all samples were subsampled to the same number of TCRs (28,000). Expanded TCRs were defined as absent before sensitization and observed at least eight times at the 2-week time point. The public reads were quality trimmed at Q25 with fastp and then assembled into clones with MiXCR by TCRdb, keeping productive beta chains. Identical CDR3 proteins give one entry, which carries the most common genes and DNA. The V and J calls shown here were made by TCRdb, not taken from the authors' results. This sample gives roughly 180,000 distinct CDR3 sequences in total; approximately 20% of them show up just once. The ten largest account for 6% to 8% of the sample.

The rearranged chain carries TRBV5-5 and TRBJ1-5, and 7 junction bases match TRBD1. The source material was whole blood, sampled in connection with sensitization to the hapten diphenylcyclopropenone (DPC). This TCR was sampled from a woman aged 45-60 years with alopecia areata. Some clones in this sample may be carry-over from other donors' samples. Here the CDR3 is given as CASSLFGTANNQPQHF. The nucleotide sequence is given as TGTGCCAGCAGCTTGTTTGGGACAGCCAATAATCAGCCCCAGCATTTT.